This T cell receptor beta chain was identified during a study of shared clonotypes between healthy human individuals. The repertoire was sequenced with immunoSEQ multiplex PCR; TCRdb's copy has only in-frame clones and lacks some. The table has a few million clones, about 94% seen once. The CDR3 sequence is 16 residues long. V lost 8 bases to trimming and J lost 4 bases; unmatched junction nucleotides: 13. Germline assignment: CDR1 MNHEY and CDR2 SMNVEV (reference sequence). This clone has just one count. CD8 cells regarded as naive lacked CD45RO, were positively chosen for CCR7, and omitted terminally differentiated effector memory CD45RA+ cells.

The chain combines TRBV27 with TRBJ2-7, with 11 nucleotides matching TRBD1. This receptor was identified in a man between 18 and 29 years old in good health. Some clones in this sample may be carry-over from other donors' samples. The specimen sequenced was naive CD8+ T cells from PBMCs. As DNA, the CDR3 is TGTGCCAGCTCCTATCGAGCGGGACAGGGGGTTTACGAGCAGTACTTC. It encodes CASSYRAGQGVYEQYF.